This T cell receptor beta chain originates from a study of cytomegalovirus exposure and HLA in healthy donors. Study-wide results and limits: Rarity marked most TCR sequences, yet some public TCRs occurred in many donors. A list of around 160 TCR beta chains associated with cytomegalovirus was given.

The CDR3 loop spans 18 amino acids. Germline CDR1 and CDR2: LGHNA and YSLEER. V lost 1 base and J 0 bases, leaving 19 bases between the germline ends. Some clones are missing from TCRdb's copy, which holds only in-frame ones; the method was immunoSEQ multiplex PCR. The sample consists of more than 90,000 clones, around 85% of them appearing once. The donors were part of the validation cohort, which consisted of approximately 110 subjects and was separate from the first cohort of 670 or so subjects. In the case of this clone: What it binds is not known.

The TCR sequence derives from a man aged 18 to 29 in good health and CMV-seropositive. Sequencing used PBMCs. This sequence joins TRBV4-3 and TRBJ2-7; a weak D match, TRBD1 (6 bases). As DNA, the CDR3 is TGCGCCAGCAGCCAAGGTCCGCCGGGACAAGACTTCTCCTACGAGCAGTACTTC. Translated: CASSQGPPGQDFSYEQYF.